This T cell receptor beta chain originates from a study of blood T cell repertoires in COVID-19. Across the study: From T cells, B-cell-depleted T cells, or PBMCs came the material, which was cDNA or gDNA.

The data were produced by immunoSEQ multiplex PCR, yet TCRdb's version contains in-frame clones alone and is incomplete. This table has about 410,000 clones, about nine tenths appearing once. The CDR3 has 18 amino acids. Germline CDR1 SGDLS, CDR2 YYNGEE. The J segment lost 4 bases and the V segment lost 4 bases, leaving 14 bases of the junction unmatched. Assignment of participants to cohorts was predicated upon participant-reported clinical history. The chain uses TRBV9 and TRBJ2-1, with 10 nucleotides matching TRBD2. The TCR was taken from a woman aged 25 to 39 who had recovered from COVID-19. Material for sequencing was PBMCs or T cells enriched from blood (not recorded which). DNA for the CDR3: TGTGCCAGCAGCCTAGCGGGAGATTCCCATCCTTTTTACAATGAGCAGTTCTTC. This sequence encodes CASSLAGDSHPFYNEQFF.